The 3 T cell receptor beta chains listed next were all sequenced from one sample in a study of cytomegalovirus exposure and HLA in healthy donors. PCR amplification relied on 60 Vbeta primers (plus 13 Jbeta primers). Only in-frame clones appear in the TCRdb table, and some are missing; sequencing was by immunoSEQ multiplex PCR. Of 120,000 or so clones listed, nearly 80% were seen once; the top ten hold approximately 6.5%. The sequencing sample was made of PBMCs. The receptors derive from a woman aged 35 to 49 in good health and CMV-seronegative.

In nucleotides, the CDR3 is TGTGCCAGCAGTTTCCCAGCTAACTATGGCTACACCTTC. It encodes CASSFPANYGYTF. The V call is TRBV28, the J call TRBJ1-2; D not resolved. V was shortened by 3 bases and J by 0 bases, with 5 bases between the two germline ends. Germline V lookup: CDR1 MDHEN, CDR2 SYDVKM. CDR3 size: 13 residues.

The chain recombines TRBV5-4 with TRBJ2-1; 11 nucleotides line up with TRBD2. The germline CDR1 and CDR2 sequences are SGHNT and YYREEE (reference sequence). V gave up 4 bases and J gave up 7 bases; unmatched junction bases: 7. CDR3 length equals 15 residues. CDR3 residues: CASSQNSGRENEQFF. DNA of the CDR3: TGTGCCAGCAGCCAAAATAGCGGGAGGGAAAATGAGCAGTTCTTC.

The chain combines TRBV28 with TRBJ1-1; 8 bases fit TRBD1. This CDR3 comprises 13 residues. Germline CDR1 MDHEN, CDR2 SYDVKM. With V trimmed by 7 bases and J by 7 bases, 8 bases remained unmatched. Here the CDR3 reads CASTPDRGLEAFF. CDR3 DNA sequence: TGTGCCAGCACCCCCGACAGGGGACTTGAAGCTTTCTTT.